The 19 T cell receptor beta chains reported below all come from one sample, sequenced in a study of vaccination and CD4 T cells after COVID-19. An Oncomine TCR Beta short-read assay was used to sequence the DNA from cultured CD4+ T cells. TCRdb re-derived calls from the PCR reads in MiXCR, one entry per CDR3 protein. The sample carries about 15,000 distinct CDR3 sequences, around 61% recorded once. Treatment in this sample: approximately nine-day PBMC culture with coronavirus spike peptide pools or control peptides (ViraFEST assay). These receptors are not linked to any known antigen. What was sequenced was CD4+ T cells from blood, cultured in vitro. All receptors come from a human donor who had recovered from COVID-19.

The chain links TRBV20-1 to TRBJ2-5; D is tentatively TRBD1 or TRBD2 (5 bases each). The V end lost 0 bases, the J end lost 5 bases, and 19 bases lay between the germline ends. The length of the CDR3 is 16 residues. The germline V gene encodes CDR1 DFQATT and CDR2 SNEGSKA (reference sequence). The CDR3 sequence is CSARDPGSSGWETQYF. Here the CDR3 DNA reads TGCAGTGCTAGAGATCCAGGGTCGAGCGGATGGGAGACCCAGTACTTC.

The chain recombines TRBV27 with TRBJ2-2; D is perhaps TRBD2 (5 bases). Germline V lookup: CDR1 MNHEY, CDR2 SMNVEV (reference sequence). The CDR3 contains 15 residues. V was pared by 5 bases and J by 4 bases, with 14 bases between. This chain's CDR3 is CASSQYGVSTGELFF. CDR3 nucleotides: TGTGCCAGCAGTCAATACGGGGTGAGCACCGGGGAGCTGTTTTTT.

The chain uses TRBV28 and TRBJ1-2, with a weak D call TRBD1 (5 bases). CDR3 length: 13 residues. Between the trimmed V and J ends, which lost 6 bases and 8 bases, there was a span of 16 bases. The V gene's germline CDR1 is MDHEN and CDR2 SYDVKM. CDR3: CASSLAGNGGYTF. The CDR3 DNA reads TGTGCCAGCAGCCTAGCAGGGAACGGGGGCTACACCTTC.

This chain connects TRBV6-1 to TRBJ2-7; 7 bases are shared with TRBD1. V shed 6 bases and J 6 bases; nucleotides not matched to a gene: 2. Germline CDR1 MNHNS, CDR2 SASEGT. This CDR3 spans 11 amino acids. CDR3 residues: CASSAGGEQYF. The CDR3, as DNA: TGTGCCAGCAGCGCAGGGGGCGAGCAGTACTTC.

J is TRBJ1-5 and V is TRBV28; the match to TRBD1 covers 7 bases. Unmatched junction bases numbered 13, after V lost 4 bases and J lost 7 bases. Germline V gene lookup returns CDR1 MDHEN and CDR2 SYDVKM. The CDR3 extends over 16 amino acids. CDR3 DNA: TGTGCCAGCAGTTCCCTCCTCCAGGGGGGTGGGCAGCCCCAGCATTTT. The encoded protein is CASSSLLQGGGQPQHF.

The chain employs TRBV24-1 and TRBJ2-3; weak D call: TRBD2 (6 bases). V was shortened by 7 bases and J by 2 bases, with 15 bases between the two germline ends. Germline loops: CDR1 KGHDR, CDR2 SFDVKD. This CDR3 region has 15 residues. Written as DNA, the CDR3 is TGTGCCACCAGCAGCCCGACTAGTTCCACAGATACGCAGTATTTT. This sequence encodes CATSSPTSSTDTQYF.

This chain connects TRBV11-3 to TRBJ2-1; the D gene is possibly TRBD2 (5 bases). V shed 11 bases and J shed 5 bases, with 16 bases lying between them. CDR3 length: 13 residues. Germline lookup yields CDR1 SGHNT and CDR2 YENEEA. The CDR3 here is CASAPGKDNEQFF. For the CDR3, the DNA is TGTGCCTCAGCGCCCGGGAAGGACAATGAGCAGTTCTTC. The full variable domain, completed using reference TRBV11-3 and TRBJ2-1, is EAGVVQSPRYKIIEKKQPVAFWCNPISGHNTLYWYLQNLGQGPELLIRYENEEAVDDSQLPKDRFSAERLKGVDSTLKIQPAELGDSAVYLCASAPGKDNEQFFGPGTRLTVL.

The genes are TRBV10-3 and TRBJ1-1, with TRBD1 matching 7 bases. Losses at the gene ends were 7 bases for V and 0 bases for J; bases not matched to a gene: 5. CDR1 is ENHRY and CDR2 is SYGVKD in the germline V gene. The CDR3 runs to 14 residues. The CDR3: CAITPDRLNTEAFF. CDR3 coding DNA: TGTGCCATCACCCCGGACAGGTTGAACACTGAAGCTTTCTTT.

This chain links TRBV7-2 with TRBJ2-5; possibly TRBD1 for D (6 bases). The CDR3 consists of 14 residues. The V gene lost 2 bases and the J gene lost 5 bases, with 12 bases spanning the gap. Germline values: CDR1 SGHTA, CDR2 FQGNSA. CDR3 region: CASSLNREIETQYF. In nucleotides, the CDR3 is TGTGCCAGCAGCTTAAACAGGGAGATCGAGACCCAGTACTTC.

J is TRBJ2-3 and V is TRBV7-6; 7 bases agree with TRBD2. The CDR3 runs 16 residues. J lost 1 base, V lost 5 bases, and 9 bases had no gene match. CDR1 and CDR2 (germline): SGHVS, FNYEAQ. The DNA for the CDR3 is TGTGCCAGCAGCAATAGTGGGAGGGCTCGCACAGATACGCAGTATTTT. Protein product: CASSNSGRARTDTQYF.

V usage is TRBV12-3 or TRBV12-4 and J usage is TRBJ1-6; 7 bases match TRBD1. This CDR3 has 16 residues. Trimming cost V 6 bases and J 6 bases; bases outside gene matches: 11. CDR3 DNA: TGTGCCAGCAGGAACCGGGACAGAACCTTTAATTCACCCCTCCACTTT. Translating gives CASRNRDRTFNSPLHF.

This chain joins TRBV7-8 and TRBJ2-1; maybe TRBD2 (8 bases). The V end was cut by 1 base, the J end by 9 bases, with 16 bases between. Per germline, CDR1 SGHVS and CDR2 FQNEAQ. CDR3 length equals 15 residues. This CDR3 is CASSLGTSRQGEQFF. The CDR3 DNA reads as TGTGCCAGCAGCTTAGGGACTAGCAGACAGGGTGAGCAGTTCTTC.

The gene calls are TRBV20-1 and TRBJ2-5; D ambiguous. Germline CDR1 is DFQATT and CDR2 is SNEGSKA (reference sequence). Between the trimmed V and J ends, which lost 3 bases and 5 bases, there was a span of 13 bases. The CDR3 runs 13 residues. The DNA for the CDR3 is TGCAGTGCTAGGGGGATTTATTACGAGACCCAGTACTTC. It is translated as CSARGIYYETQYF.

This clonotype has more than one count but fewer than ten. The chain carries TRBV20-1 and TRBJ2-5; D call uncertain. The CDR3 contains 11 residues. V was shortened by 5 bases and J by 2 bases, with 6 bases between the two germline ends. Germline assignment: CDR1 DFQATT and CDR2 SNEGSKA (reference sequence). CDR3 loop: CSAEHQETQYF. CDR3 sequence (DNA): TGCAGTGCTGAACATCAAGAGACCCAGTACTTC.

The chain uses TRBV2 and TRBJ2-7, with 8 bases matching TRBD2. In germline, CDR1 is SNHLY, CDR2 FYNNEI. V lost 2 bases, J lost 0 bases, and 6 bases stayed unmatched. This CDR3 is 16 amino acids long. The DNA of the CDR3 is TGTGCCAGCAGTGAACCCCTAGCGGGTAACTCCTACGAGCAGTACTTC. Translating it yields CASSEPLAGNSYEQYF.

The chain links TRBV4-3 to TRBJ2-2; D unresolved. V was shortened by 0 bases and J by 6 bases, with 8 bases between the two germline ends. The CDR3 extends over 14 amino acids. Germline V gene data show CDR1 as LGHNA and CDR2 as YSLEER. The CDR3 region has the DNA TGCGCCAGCAGCCAAGAGGGTAGTTCCGGGGAGCTGTTTTTT. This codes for CASSQEGSSGELFF.

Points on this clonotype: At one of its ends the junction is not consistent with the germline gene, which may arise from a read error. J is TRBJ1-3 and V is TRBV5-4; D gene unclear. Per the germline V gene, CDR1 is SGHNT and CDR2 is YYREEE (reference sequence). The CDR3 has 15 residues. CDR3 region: CAGSLGIGAPGTIYF. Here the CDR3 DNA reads TGTGCCGGCAGCTTGGGGATCGGAGCTCCAGGCACCATATATTTT.

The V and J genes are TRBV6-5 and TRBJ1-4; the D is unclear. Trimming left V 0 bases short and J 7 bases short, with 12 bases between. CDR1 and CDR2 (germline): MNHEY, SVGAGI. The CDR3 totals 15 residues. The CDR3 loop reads CASSYSSNRGEKLFF. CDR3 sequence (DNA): TGTGCCAGCAGTTACTCGAGCAATAGAGGTGAAAAACTGTTTTTT.

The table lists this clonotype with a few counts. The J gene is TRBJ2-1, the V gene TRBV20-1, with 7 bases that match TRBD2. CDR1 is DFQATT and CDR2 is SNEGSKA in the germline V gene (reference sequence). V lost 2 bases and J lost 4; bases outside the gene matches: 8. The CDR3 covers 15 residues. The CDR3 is CSARLGRTGYNEQFF. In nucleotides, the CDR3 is TGCAGTGCTAGACTCGGGAGGACGGGATACAATGAGCAGTTCTTC.